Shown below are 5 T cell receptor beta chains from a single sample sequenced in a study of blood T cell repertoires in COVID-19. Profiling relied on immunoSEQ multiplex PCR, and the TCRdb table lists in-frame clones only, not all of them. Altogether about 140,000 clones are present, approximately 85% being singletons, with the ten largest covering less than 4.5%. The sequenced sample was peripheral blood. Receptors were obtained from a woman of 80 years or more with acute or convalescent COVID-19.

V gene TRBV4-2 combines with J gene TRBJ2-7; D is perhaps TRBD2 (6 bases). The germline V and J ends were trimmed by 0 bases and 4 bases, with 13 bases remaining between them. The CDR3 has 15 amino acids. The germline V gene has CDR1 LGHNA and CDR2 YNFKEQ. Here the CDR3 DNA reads TGTGCCAGCAGCCAAGAAGGAGGGAGATTGTACGAGCAGTACTTC. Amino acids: CASSQEGGRLYEQYF.

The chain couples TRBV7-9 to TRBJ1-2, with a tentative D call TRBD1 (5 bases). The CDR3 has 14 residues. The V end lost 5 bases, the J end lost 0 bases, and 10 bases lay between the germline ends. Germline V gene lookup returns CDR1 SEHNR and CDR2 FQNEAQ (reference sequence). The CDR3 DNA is TGTGCCAGCAGCGCGGAACAGGCTAACTATGGCTACACCTTC. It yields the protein CASSAEQANYGYTF. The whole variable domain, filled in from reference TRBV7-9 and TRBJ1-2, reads DTGVSQNPRHKITKRGQNVTFRCDPISEHNRLYWYRQTLGQGPEFLTYFQNEAQLEKSRLLSDRFSAERPKGSFSTLEIQRTEQGDSAMYLCASSAEQANYGYTFGSGTRLTVV.

CDR3: CASPCGGGNIQYF. The CDR3 DNA sequence: TGCGCCAGCCCCTGTGGAGGAGGAAACATTCAGTACTTC. The chain recombines TRBV23-1 with TRBJ2-4, with a weak D call TRBD2 (5 bases). TRBV23-1 is identified as an open reading frame with a role that is uncertain. The CDR3 runs 13 residues. V was clipped by 8 bases and J by 6 bases, with 14 bases between them.

This CDR3 reads CASSPVSGRDTDTQYF. The DNA for the CDR3 is TGTGCCAGCTCACCAGTTAGCGGGAGGGACACAGATACGCAGTATTTT. The chain couples TRBV18 to TRBJ2-3, with 11 bases matching TRBD2. The V and J ends lost 2 bases and 2 bases, in that order; junction bases with no gene match: 3. Germline values: CDR1 KGHSH, CDR2 LQKENI. The CDR3 is 16 residues long. Full variable domain (rest looked up from reference TRBV18 and TRBJ2-3): NAGVMQNPRHLVRRRGQEARLRCSPMKGHSHVYWYRQLPEEGLKFMVYLQKENIIDESGMPKERFSAEFPKEGPSILRIQQVVRGDSAAYFCASSPVSGRDTDTQYFGPGTRLTVL.

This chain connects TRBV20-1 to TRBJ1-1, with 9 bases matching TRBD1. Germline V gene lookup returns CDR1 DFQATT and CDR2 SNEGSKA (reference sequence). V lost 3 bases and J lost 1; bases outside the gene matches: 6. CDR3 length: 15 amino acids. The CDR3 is CSASLRTGANTEAFF. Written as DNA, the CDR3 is TGCAGTGCTAGTTTGCGGACAGGGGCGAACACTGAAGCTTTCTTT.